The rows below give T cell receptor beta chains drawn from one sample of a study of cytomegalovirus exposure and HLA in healthy donors. TCRdb's copy holds only in-frame clones and misses some; the assay was immunoSEQ multiplex PCR. In the table there are some 120,000 clones, about 79% of which are singletons. The sequenced material came from PBMCs. The receptors shown here come from a man between 50 and 59 years old in good health and CMV-seronegative. CDR3s include the opening cysteine and the closing phenylalanine or tryptophan. Fields, in order: D gene, J gene, V gene, clone size, CDR3 protein, CDR3 DNA. A D gene is named only where the DNA matches it firmly. Expanded clones are given a class, and other clones once, few, many or no size at all.

>.|TRBJ2-3|TRBV6-5|.
CASSYSQGPTTDTQYF
TGTGCCAGCAGTTACTCACAGGGCCCAACCACAGATACGCAGTATTTT
>.|TRBJ1-1|TRBV6-1|.
CASRQATDTEAFF
TGTGCCAGCCGACAGGCGACGGACACTGAAGCTTTCTTT
>.|TRBJ2-4|TRBV2|.
CASSELQGLAKNIQYF
TGTGCCAGCAGTGAGCTCCAGGGCCTAGCCAAAAACATTCAGTACTTC
>.|TRBJ2-1|TRBV6-1|.
CASSGTIFSDYNEQFF
TGTGCCAGCAGTGGGACAATCTTCTCAGATTACAATGAGCAGTTCTTC
>.|TRBJ1-5|TRBV27|.
CASSSGVKNQPQHF
TGTGCCAGCAGTTCAGGGGTAAAAAATCAGCCCCAGCATTTT
>.|TRBJ1-6|TRBV7-9|.
CASSLDSSPLHF
TGTGCCAGCAGCCTAGACAGTTCACCCCTCCACTTT
>.|TRBJ2-1|TRBV21-1|.
CASRGDRAHNEQFF
TGTGCCAGCAGGGGGGACAGGGCCCACAATGAGCAGTTCTTC
>.|TRBJ1-2|TRBV9|once
CASSYFIGGDYGYTF
TGTGCCAGCAGCTATTTTATTGGAGGAGACTATGGCTACACCTTC
>TRBD2|TRBJ2-1|TRBV5-1|.
CASSFASGVYNEQFF
TGCGCCAGCAGCTTCGCTAGCGGGGTGTACAATGAGCAGTTCTTC
>TRBD1|TRBJ2-5|TRBV7-9|once
CASSSWTGGEETQYF
TGTGCCAGCAGCTCATGGACAGGGGGCGAAGAGACCCAGTACTTC